The 14 T cell receptor beta chains below come from one sample, sequenced in a study of shared clonotypes between healthy human individuals. Measured with immunoSEQ multiplex PCR; TCRdb has only the in-frame clones, and not every one. This sample has about 330,000 clones, with approximately 79% found just once. The specimen was memory CD4+ T cells sorted from blood. Subset here: CD45RA-negative fraction. These TCRs come from a young man in good health.

This clone was observed a single time. The J gene is TRBJ2-3, the V gene TRBV5-4, with D possibly being TRBD2 (6 bases). Between the trimmed V and J ends, which lost 4 bases and 3 bases, there was a span of 15 bases. The CDR3 is 15 amino acids. Germline V CDR1 and CDR2: SGHNT, YYREEE (reference sequence). CDR3 in DNA: TGTGCCAGCAGCGGACTGGCGGGAATGACAGATACGCAGTATTTT. Translation gives CASSGLAGMTDTQYF.

The genes are TRBV19 and TRBJ1-1; TRBD1 aligns across 8 bases. This CDR3 contains 17 residues. V shed 3 bases, J shed 2 bases, and the junction held 11 bases outside the gene matches. Germline V lookup: CDR1 LNHDA, CDR2 SQIVND (reference sequence). The CDR3 coding sequence is TGTGCCAGTAGTATTCTTAGCACAGGGGGAAGAAACACTGAAGCTTTCTTT. It codes for CASSILSTGGRNTEAFF.

The chain carries TRBV29-1 and TRBJ2-1; D remains unclear. Germline V gives CDR1 SQVTM, CDR2 ANQGSEA. V dropped 3 bases and J dropped 5 bases, with 11 bases sitting between them. The CDR3 totals 13 residues. For the CDR3, the DNA is TGCAGCGTTGAGGGGAACTTCGACAATGAGCAGTTCTTC. Translating gives CSVEGNFDNEQFF.

This clone was seen many times. V and J are TRBV5-1 and TRBJ2-1, with TRBD2 identical over 13 bases. Germline V lookup: CDR1 SGHRS, CDR2 YFSETQ. The trim removed 4 bases at V and 4 bases at J, leaving 8 bases unmatched. The CDR3 is 17 residues long. The CDR3 DNA is TGCGCCAGCAGCCAGGGGACTAGCGGGATAGCGTACAATGAGCAGTTCTTC. Translating it yields CASSQGTSGIAYNEQFF.

This clone was seen just once. This sequence joins TRBV6-4 and TRBJ2-1; TRBD2 matches 11 bases. This CDR3 has 15 amino acids. Germline V CDR1 and CDR2: MRHNA, SNTAGT. V lost 5 bases and J lost 5; bases outside the gene matches: 5. The CDR3 loop reads CASSPLSGRDNEQFF. Written as DNA, the CDR3 is TGTGCCAGCAGTCCGCTTAGCGGGAGGGACAATGAGCAGTTCTTC.

The chain has TRBV7-9 and TRBJ2-2, with TRBD2 matching over 9 bases. Germline lookup yields CDR1 SEHNR and CDR2 FQNEAQ (reference sequence). CDR3 length: 15 amino acids. V was pared by 8 bases and J by 6 bases, with 10 bases of the junction left unmatched. CDR3 DNA sequence: TGTGCCAGCTTGTCACAGCGCGGGAGGGCCGGGGAGCTGTTTTTT. This translates into CASLSQRGRAGELFF.

This clone came up a few times. V is TRBV10-3 and J is TRBJ2-3; 7 bases map to TRBD1. V trimming: 10 bases; J trimming: 0 bases; junction bases outside the gene matches: 7. CDR3 length equals 14 residues. The germline V gene encodes CDR1 ENHRY and CDR2 SYGVKD. The CDR3 reads CATRQGPSTDTQYF. CDR3 DNA: TGTGCCACCAGACAGGGCCCTAGCACAGATACGCAGTATTTT.

The chain links TRBV6-1 to TRBJ2-7; 7 nucleotides align to TRBD1. Germline CDR1 reads MNHNS; CDR2 reads SASEGT. With 4 bases clipped from V and 0 bases from J, the junction kept 6 bases outside the gene matches. This CDR3 has 15 amino acids. The CDR3 protein is CASSAQGMSSYEQYF. The DNA of the CDR3 is TGTGCCAGCAGTGCACAGGGGATGAGCTCCTACGAGCAGTACTTC.

The V and J genes are TRBV28 and TRBJ1-1; the match to TRBD1 covers 9 bases. J gave up 4 bases and V 5 bases, and 8 bases lay outside the gene matches. Per germline, CDR1 MDHEN and CDR2 SYDVKM. This CDR3 region has 15 residues. CDR3 DNA sequence: TGTGCCAGCAGTAATCACGGACAGGGGTTCACTGAAGCTTTCTTT. Protein product: CASSNHGQGFTEAFF.

The chain has TRBV5-1 and TRBJ2-1, with D hard to call. The length of the CDR3 is 14 residues. The germline CDR1 and CDR2 sequences are SGHRS and YFSETQ. V was pared by 1 base and J by 8 bases, with 13 bases between. CDR3: CASSLQDPGDEQFF. Here the CDR3 DNA reads TGCGCCAGCAGCTTGCAGGACCCTGGGGATGAGCAGTTCTTC.

This clone was detected a few times. This chain uses TRBV5-1 with TRBJ2-7; 7 nucleotides match TRBD1. This CDR3 has 12 amino acids. Trimming cost V 6 bases and J 7 bases; bases outside gene matches: 7. Germline values: CDR1 SGHRS, CDR2 YFSETQ. Written as DNA, the CDR3 is TGCGCCAGCACCTGGGACAGTCGGGAGCAGTACTTC. Amino acids: CASTWDSREQYF.

This chain uses TRBV29-1 with TRBJ1-3; D unresolved. Trimming cost V 7 bases and J 0 bases, with 10 bases left between them. The germline V gene encodes CDR1 SQVTM and CDR2 ANQGSEA. The CDR3 has 13 amino acids. The CDR3 sequence: CSAYRNSGNTIYF. In DNA, the CDR3 is TGCAGCGCTTACAGAAACTCTGGAAACACCATATATTTT.

V usage is TRBV25-1 and J usage is TRBJ2-3; tentatively, D is TRBD2 (6 bases). V lost 9 bases and J 4 bases, leaving 20 bases between the germline ends. Germline V gives CDR1 MGHDK, CDR2 SYGVNS. This CDR3 comprises 15 residues. CDR3 loop: CASTPGGRSPDTQYF. CDR3 bases: TGTGCCAGTACACCAGGAGGGAGAAGCCCAGATACGCAGTATTTT.

V is TRBV7-4 and J is TRBJ2-7, with 7 bases fitting TRBD1. This CDR3 comprises 15 residues. The germline V gene encodes CDR1 SGHVT and CDR2 SQSDAQ. With V trimmed by 5 bases and J by 2 bases, 9 bases remained unmatched. In DNA, the CDR3 is TGTGCCAGCAGCCAACCCGGACAGGCAACCTACGAGCAGTACTTC. Its protein product is CASSQPGQATYEQYF.